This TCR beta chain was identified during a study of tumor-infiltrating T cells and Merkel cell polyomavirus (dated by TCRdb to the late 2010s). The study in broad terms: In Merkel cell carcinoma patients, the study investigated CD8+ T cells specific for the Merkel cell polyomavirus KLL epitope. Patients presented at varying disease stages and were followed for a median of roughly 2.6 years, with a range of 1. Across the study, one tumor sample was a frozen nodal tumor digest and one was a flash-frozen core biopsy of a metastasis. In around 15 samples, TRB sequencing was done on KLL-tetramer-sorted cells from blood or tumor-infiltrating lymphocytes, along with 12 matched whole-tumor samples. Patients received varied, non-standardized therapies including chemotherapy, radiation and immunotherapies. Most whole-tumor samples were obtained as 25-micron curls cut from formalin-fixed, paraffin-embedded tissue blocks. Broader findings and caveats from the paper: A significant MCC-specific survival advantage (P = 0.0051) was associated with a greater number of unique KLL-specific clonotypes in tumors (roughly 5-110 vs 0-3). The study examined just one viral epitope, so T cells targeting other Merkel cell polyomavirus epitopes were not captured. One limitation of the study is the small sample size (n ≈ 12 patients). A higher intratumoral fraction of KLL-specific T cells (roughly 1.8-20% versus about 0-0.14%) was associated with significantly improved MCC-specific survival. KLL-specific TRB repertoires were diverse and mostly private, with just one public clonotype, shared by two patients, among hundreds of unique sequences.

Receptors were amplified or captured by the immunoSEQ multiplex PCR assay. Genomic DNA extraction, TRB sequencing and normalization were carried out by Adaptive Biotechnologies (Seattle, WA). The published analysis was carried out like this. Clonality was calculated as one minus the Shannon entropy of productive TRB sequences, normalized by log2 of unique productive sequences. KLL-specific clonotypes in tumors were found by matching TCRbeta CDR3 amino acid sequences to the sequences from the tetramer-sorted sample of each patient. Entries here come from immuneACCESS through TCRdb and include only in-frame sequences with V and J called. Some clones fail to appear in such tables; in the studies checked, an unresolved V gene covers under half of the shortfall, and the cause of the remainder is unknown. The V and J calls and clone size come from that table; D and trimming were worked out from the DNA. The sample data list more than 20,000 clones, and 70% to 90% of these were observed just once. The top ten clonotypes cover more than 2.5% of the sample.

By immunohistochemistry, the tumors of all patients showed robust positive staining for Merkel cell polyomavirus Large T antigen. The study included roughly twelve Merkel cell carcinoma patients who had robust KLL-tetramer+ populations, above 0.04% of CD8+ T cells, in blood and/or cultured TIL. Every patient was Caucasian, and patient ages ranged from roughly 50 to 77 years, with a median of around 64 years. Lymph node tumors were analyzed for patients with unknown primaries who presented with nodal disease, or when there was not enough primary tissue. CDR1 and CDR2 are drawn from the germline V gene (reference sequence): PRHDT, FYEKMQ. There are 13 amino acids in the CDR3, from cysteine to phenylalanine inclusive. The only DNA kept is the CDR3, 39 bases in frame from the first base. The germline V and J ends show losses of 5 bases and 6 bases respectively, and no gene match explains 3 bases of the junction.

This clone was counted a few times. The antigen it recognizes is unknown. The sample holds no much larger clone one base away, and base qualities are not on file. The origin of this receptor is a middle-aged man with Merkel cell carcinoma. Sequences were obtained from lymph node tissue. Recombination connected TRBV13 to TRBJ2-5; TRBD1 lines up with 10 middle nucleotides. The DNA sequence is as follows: TGTGCCAGCAGCGCGGGACAGGGGAAGACCCAGTACTTC. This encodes CASSAGQGKTQYF.